These 3 T cell receptor beta chains were all obtained from the same sample, sequenced in a study of cytomegalovirus exposure and HLA in healthy donors. The PCR ran on 60 Vbeta and 13 Jbeta primers. The table came from immunoSEQ multiplex PCR; TCRdb's copy has only in-frame clones and leaves some out. The table has around 190,000 clones, roughly four fifths seen once. The sample consisted of PBMCs. The receptor source for this set is a woman in her twenties or thirties in good health and CMV-seropositive.

The chain is built from TRBV27 and TRBJ2-7; possible D gene TRBD2, 5 bases. There are 13 residues in the CDR3. Germline values: CDR1 MNHEY, CDR2 SMNVEV (reference sequence). The V and J ends lost 2 bases and 4 bases respectively, with 9 bases between them. CDR3 protein: CASSLIRGYEQYF. DNA for the CDR3: TGTGCCAGCAGTTTAATTCGGGGTTACGAGCAGTACTTC.

V usage is TRBV6-4 and J usage is TRBJ2-1, with 8 bases matching TRBD2. After removal of 6 bases from V and 2 bases from J, the junction contained 6 bases not matched to a gene. The germline CDR1 and CDR2 sequences are MRHNA and SNTAGT. The CDR3 has 15 residues. The CDR3, as DNA: TGTGCCAGCAGCGCCGGGCGGGAGGCCTACAATGAGCAGTTCTTC. This codes for CASSAGREAYNEQFF.

The rearrangement uses TRBV6-6 and TRBJ2-3; D may be TRBD2 (9 bases). Germline V gives CDR1 MNHNY, CDR2 SVGAGI (reference sequence). Trimming stripped 5 bases from V and 6 bases from J, with 18 bases between. The CDR3 is 15 amino acids. This CDR3 reads CASSQGAGGQDTQYF. In DNA, the CDR3 is TGTGCCAGCAGTCAGGGGGCGGGAGGGCAGGATACGCAGTATTTT.